These 31 T cell receptor beta chains were sequenced from one sample in a study of OX40 agonist ivuxolimab in advanced cancers. The assay was immunoSEQ multiplex PCR, and TCRdb's table has in-frame clones only and misses some. Of 10,000 to 13,000 clones in the sample, approximately 78% were seen once. Sequences were derived from CD4+ or CD8+ T cells sorted from blood, sampled in a trial of the OX40 agonist ivuxolimab. These TCRs come from an adult with an advanced solid tumor such as melanoma, head and neck, liver or kidney cancer.

The chain couples TRBV2 to TRBJ1-1, with D uncertain. CDR3 length: 13 residues. Germline V gene sequence: CDR1 SNHLY, CDR2 FYNNEI. V was trimmed by 10 bases and J by 3 bases, leaving 15 bases between them. The CDR3 nucleotides are TGTGCCATTCCGGCGGGAGGCGACACTGAAGCTTTCTTT. Translated, it gives CAIPAGGDTEAFF.

DNA for the CDR3: TGTGCCAGCAGTTTCAACCTCGAGCAGTTCTTC. This sequence encodes CASSFNLEQFF. The chain links TRBV6-6 to TRBJ2-1, with D unresolved. Germline V gene sequence: CDR1 MNHNY, CDR2 SVGAGI (reference sequence). Trimming left V 4 bases short and J 10 bases short, with 8 bases between. This CDR3 contains 11 residues.

The chain has TRBV6-6 and TRBJ1-5; tentative D call: TRBD1 (6 bases). The CDR3 sequence is 15 residues long. Germline lookup yields CDR1 MNHNY and CDR2 SVGAGI (reference sequence). The ends were cut back, 0 bases at V and 4 bases at J, with 10 bases in the middle. The CDR3 protein is CASSYSGHPNQPQHF. In DNA form, the CDR3 reads TGTGCCAGCAGTTACTCGGGACACCCAAATCAGCCCCAGCATTTT.

The CDR3 DNA reads as TGTGCCAGCAGCCCGCGCCCCAGGATCCAGGAGGGGTTCTTC. As protein: CASSPRPRIQEGFF. This chain connects TRBV14 to TRBJ2-1; perhaps TRBD2 as D (6 bases). This CDR3 comprises 14 residues. CDR1 and CDR2 (germline): SGHDN, FVKESK. V was trimmed by 4 bases and J by 15 bases, leaving 22 bases between them.

The chain uses TRBV7-9 and TRBJ2-3; tentative D call: TRBD1 (5 bases). CDR3 length: 17 amino acids. Germline loops: CDR1 SEHNR, CDR2 FQNEAQ (reference sequence). Between the trimmed V and J ends, which lost 4 bases and 0 bases, there was a span of 17 bases. The CDR3 DNA is TGTGCCAGCAGCTCCCCCGCCCAGGGCATTAGCACAGATACGCAGTATTTT. Its translation: CASSSPAQGISTDTQYF. The variable domain in full, with the rest retrieved from reference TRBV7-9 and TRBJ2-3, is DTGVSQNPRHKITKRGQNVTFRCDPISEHNRLYWYRQTLGQGPEFLTYFQNEAQLEKSRLLSDRFSAERPKGSFSTLEIQRTEQGDSAMYLCASSSPAQGISTDTQYFGPGTRLTVL.

The genes are TRBV7-8 and TRBJ2-7; 8 nucleotides match TRBD1. This CDR3 region has 14 residues. V shed 0 bases, J shed 7 bases, and the junction held 5 bases outside the gene matches. CDR1 and CDR2 (germline): SGHVS, FQNEAQ. In DNA, the CDR3 is TGTGCCAGCAGCTTAGCGGACAGGGCGTGGGAGCAGTACTTC. Amino acids: CASSLADRAWEQYF.

V usage is TRBV4-1 and J usage is TRBJ2-7; 7 nucleotides line up with TRBD1. CDR3 size: 15 residues. V shed 2 bases and J 2 bases; nucleotides not matched to a gene: 6. Germline V gene sequence: CDR1 MGHRA, CDR2 YSYEKL. The chain's CDR3 is CASSQLDRDTYEQYF. The CDR3 DNA follows: TGCGCCAGCAGCCAACTCGACAGGGATACCTACGAGCAGTACTTC.

The chain has TRBV19 and TRBJ2-7; D is tentatively TRBD1 or TRBD2 (6 bases each). The CDR3 runs to 14 residues. V was shortened by 1 base and J by 4 bases, with 11 bases between the two germline ends. From germline, CDR1 is LNHDA and CDR2 SQIVND (reference sequence). The CDR3 DNA reads TGTGCCAGTAGTATAGGGGGGGCGAAGTACGAGCAGTACTTC. Translated, it gives CASSIGGAKYEQYF.

This clone was detected a few times. This rearrangement joins TRBV6-5 to TRBJ1-2, with D possibly matching TRBD1 (5 bases). The CDR3 is 12 amino acids. Between the trimmed V and J ends, which lost 6 bases and 0 bases, there was a span of 5 bases. The germline V gene has CDR1 MNHEY and CDR2 SVGAGI. The CDR3 DNA reads TGTGCCAGCAGAGGGGCTAACTATGGCTACACCTTC. It yields the protein CASRGANYGYTF.

V gene TRBV29-1 combines with J gene TRBJ2-1, with D perhaps given as TRBD1 or TRBD2 (5 bases each). The V end was cut by 3 bases, the J end by 0 bases, with 9 bases between. The germline gives CDR1 SQVTM, CDR2 ANQGSEA. CDR3 size: 14 residues. CDR3 amino acids: CSVEGTPSYNEQFF. CDR3 coding DNA: TGCAGCGTTGAGGGGACCCCCTCCTACAATGAGCAGTTCTTC.

CDR3 sequence (DNA): TGTGCCAGCAGACCCTCGACAGTTATGAACACTGAAGCTTTCTTT. Translating it yields CASRPSTVMNTEAFF. The gene calls are TRBV6-5 and TRBJ1-1, with TRBD1 as a possible D gene (5 bases). CDR1 is MNHEY, CDR2 SVGAGI, per germline. The CDR3 has 15 amino acids. Deletions cut 6 bases from V and 0 bases from J, with 14 bases between.

The J gene is TRBJ2-7, the V gene TRBV19, with D hard to call. The germline CDR1 and CDR2 sequences are LNHDA and SQIVND (reference sequence). Trimming removed 3 bases from V and 2 bases from J, with 8 bases in between. CDR3 length: 13 amino acids. The DNA of the CDR3 is TGTGCCAGTAGTATGTTCGGCACCTACGAGCAGTACTTC. It codes for CASSMFGTYEQYF.

This clone was seen only a few times. The chain employs TRBV4-3 and TRBJ2-7; 9 bases line up with TRBD1. The CDR3 is 15 amino acids. The V and J ends lost 0 bases and 3 bases, in that order; junction bases with no gene match: 3. Per germline, CDR1 LGHNA and CDR2 YSLEER. This CDR3 is CASSQEGQGNYEQYF. The CDR3 DNA follows: TGCGCCAGCAGCCAAGAGGGACAGGGCAACTACGAGCAGTACTTC.

This clone was counted between two and nine times. The chain joins TRBV19 to TRBJ2-7; 9 nucleotides agree with TRBD2. Germline V gives CDR1 LNHDA, CDR2 SQIVND (reference sequence). CDR3 length equals 15 residues. V lost 2 bases and J lost 3; bases outside the gene matches: 5. CDR3 region: CASSISLAGNYEQYF. The CDR3 bases are TGTGCCAGTAGTATATCACTAGCGGGTAACTACGAGCAGTACTTC.

The rearrangement uses TRBV5-1 and TRBJ2-3, with 9 bases aligning to TRBD1. J was trimmed by 3 bases and V by 3 bases; bases with no gene match: 2. Germline loops: CDR1 SGHRS, CDR2 YFSETQ. This CDR3 is 14 amino acids long. The CDR3 nucleotides are TGCGCCAGCAGCTGGGACAGGGTTACAGATACGCAGTATTTT. Translation gives CASSWDRVTDTQYF.

The V and J genes are TRBV2 and TRBJ2-2; 8 bases line up with TRBD1. The length of the CDR3 is 16 residues. V gave up 8 bases and J gave up 4 bases; unmatched junction bases: 12. Germline CDR1 and CDR2: SNHLY and FYNNEI. The DNA of the CDR3 is TGTGCCAGCCTAGGGTCGTTAACAGGGGGCACCGGGGAGCTGTTTTTT. Residues: CASLGSLTGGTGELFF.

V and J are TRBV5-1 and TRBJ1-1; D gene unclear. Germline assignment: CDR1 SGHRS and CDR2 YFSETQ. The CDR3 sequence is 14 residues long. V was pared by 1 base and J by 0 bases, with 7 bases between. CDR3 DNA sequence: TGCGCCAGCAGCTTGAGCTTTATGAACACTGAAGCTTTCTTT. Its translation: CASSLSFMNTEAFF.

The V gene is TRBV7-8, the J gene TRBJ2-4; D call uncertain. This CDR3 region has 14 residues. Germline CDR1 is SGHVS and CDR2 is FQNEAQ. V dropped 5 bases and J dropped 0 bases, with 8 bases sitting between them. Here the CDR3 reads CASSPSVAKNIQYF. The CDR3 bases are TGTGCCAGCAGCCCTTCAGTAGCCAAAAACATTCAGTACTTC.

The rearrangement uses TRBV27 and TRBJ1-6, with D perhaps TRBD1 (6 bases). CDR1 and CDR2 (germline): MNHEY, SMNVEV (reference sequence). V lost 3 bases and J lost 9, with 9 bases in between. The CDR3 totals 13 residues. The CDR3 DNA reads TGTGCCAGCAGTTTTGGGGGCGCTTCACCCCTCCACTTT. It specifies CASSFGGASPLHF.

The count of this clone is one. The junction does not match germline at one end; this may be a read error. The CDR3 protein is CASSLKPFSGRASTDTQYF. The CDR3 nucleotides read TGTGCTAGCAGCTTAAAGCCCTTTAGCGGGAGGGCGAGCACAGATACGCAGTATTTT. The chain employs TRBV7-7 and TRBJ2-3; 11 nucleotides match TRBD2. The CDR3 covers 19 residues. CDR1 is SSHAT and CDR2 is FNYEAQ in the germline V gene (reference sequence).

The chain employs TRBV27 and TRBJ2-3, with a weak D call TRBD2 (5 bases). The V end was cut by 2 bases, the J end by 2 bases, with 14 bases between. This CDR3 has 16 amino acids. Germline values: CDR1 MNHEY, CDR2 SMNVEV (reference sequence). The CDR3 region has the DNA TGTGCCAGCAGTTTAACGGCGCGGGCCGTCACAGATACGCAGTATTTT. It is translated as CASSLTARAVTDTQYF.

The V gene is TRBV5-1, the J gene TRBJ2-5; 10 bases match TRBD1. Matching the DNA end better, TRBJ2-7 makes the J call doubtful. Germline lookup yields CDR1 SGHRS and CDR2 YFSETQ. CDR3 length equals 15 residues. The CDR3 here is CASSTGTGVPYEQYF. DNA for the CDR3: TGCGCCAGCAGCACAGGGACAGGGGTGCCCTACGAGCAGTACTTC.

In its sample, this clone was seen once. The V gene is TRBV7-6, the J gene TRBJ2-4, with D uncertain. V was shortened by 1 base and J by 2 bases, with 9 bases between the two germline ends. From germline, CDR1 is SGHVS and CDR2 FNYEAQ. CDR3 length: 15 amino acids. For the CDR3, the DNA is TGTGCCAGCAGCTTAGTGGTTGGGTCCAAAAACATTCAGTACTTC. Amino acid sequence: CASSLVVGSKNIQYF.

The gene calls are TRBV12-5 and TRBJ2-2, with TRBD2 matching 8 bases. J gave up 1 base and V 0 bases, and 13 bases lay outside the gene matches. The CDR3 has 20 residues. In germline, CDR1 is LGHNT, CDR2 FRNRAP. The CDR3 sequence: CASGLVSVPGLGGNTGELFF. The CDR3 bases are TGTGCTAGTGGTTTGGTCTCAGTTCCGGGACTAGGGGGGAACACCGGGGAGCTGTTTTTT.

By sample fraction, this clone is medium-sized. This chain uses TRBV27 with TRBJ2-1; D call uncertain. Germline CDR1 is MNHEY and CDR2 is SMNVEV (reference sequence). CDR3 size: 13 residues. The V and J ends lost 4 bases and 2 bases respectively, with 6 bases between them. CDR3 nucleotides: TGTGCCAGCAGTTCCGAGCCCTACAATGAGCAGTTCTTC. Protein sequence: CASSSEPYNEQFF.

The CDR3 sequence is CASSLMTGGQDNYGYTF. The CDR3, as DNA: TGTGCCAGCAGTTTAATGACAGGGGGCCAAGATAACTATGGCTACACCTTC. V is TRBV27 and J is TRBJ1-2; TRBD1 agrees at 10 bases. The CDR3 has 17 amino acids. V lost 2 bases and J lost 1; bases outside the gene matches: 7. Germline CDR1 MNHEY, CDR2 SMNVEV (reference sequence).

The chain carries TRBV5-1 and TRBJ2-1; no clear D gene. V was pared by 0 bases and J by 13 bases, with 11 bases between. This CDR3 spans 12 amino acids. Germline assignment: CDR1 SGHRS and CDR2 YFSETQ. CDR3 sequence: CASSLENPPQFF. CDR3 coding DNA: TGCGCCAGCAGCTTGGAGAATCCCCCCCAGTTCTTC.

This chain uses TRBV14 with TRBJ1-1; D uncertain. CDR1 and CDR2 from the germline V gene are SGHDN and FVKESK. The V end was cut by 5 bases, the J end by 4 bases, with 20 bases between. The CDR3 spans 16 residues. The CDR3 loop is CASSKYPPNMGTEAFF. In DNA, the CDR3 is TGTGCCAGCAGCAAATACCCCCCGAATATGGGCACTGAAGCTTTCTTT. Full variable domain (outside the CDR3, taken from reference TRBV14 and TRBJ1-1): EAGVTQFPSHSVIEKGQTVTLRCDPISGHDNLYWYRRVMGKEIKFLLHFVKESKQDESGMPNNRFLAERTGGTYSTLKVQPAELEDSGVYFCASSKYPPNMGTEAFFGQGTRLTVV.

The chain employs TRBV7-8 and TRBJ2-7, with 11 bases aligning to TRBD2. Germline V lookup: CDR1 SGHVS, CDR2 FQNEAQ. The CDR3 runs to 17 residues. After removal of 4 bases from V and 4 bases from J, the junction contained 12 bases not matched to a gene. The DNA for the CDR3 is TGTGCCAGCAGCTCCCACTCCACTAGCGGGGGATCGTACGAGCAGTACTTC. Protein sequence: CASSSHSTSGGSYEQYF.

For the CDR3, the DNA is TGCGCCAGCAGCCAATCTACAGGGGCTGGAAACACCATATATTTT. Translating it yields CASSQSTGAGNTIYF. This chain joins TRBV4-3 and TRBJ1-3; TRBD1 matches 7 bases. CDR3 length: 15 amino acids. Germline CDR1 reads LGHNA; CDR2 reads YSLEER. With 2 bases clipped from V and 2 bases from J, the junction kept 3 bases outside the gene matches.

This rearrangement joins TRBV6-5 to TRBJ2-7; no clear D. V was cut by 6 bases and J by 3 bases, with 6 bases left in between. CDR3 length: 11 amino acids. Germline lookup yields CDR1 MNHEY and CDR2 SVGAGI. In DNA, the CDR3 is TGTGCCAGCAGGGTCAGCTACGAGCAGTACTTC. It codes for CASRVSYEQYF.